The clone carrying this T cell receptor beta chain appeared a few times. What it recognizes is unknown. Deep-level settings were used for running the assay. Method: immunoSEQ multiplex PCR; TCRdb's copy keeps in-frame clones and lacks some. This table holds 450,000 or so clones, roughly 80% found once. CDR1 is ENHRY and CDR2 is SYGVKD in the germline V gene. Trimming took off 3 bases at V and 6 bases at J, with 11 bases between the two ends. This CDR3 region has 13 residues. The source of the sample is a study of shared clonotypes between healthy human individuals. Overall study findings and caveats: Sequencing depth was predicted to influence how clonotypes are shared among donors.

The chain uses TRBV10-3 and TRBJ1-2, with D unresolved. Material: PBMCs. This clonotype was sampled from a woman in her thirties or forties in good health. Some clones in this sample may be carry-over from other donors' samples. The CDR3 loop is CAISDPNMNGYTF. The CDR3 DNA sequence: TGTGCCATCAGTGACCCCAACATGAATGGCTACACCTTC.